What follows are 29 T cell receptor beta chains derived from one specimen sequenced in a study of cytomegalovirus exposure and HLA in healthy donors. Sequencing used immunoSEQ multiplex PCR; TCRdb keeps in-frame clones, though not all of them. The data hold fewer than 200,000 clones, with 89% observed a single time. The specimen was PBMCs. The receptors come from a man younger than 35 in good health and CMV-seropositive.

About this clone itself: The sample contains more than one DNA sequence encoding this CDR3. The chain is built from TRBV6-5 and TRBJ2-5, with TRBD2 matching 14 bases. The CDR3 has 16 amino acids. V lost 0 bases, J lost 4 bases, and 1 base stayed unmatched. Per the germline V gene, CDR1 is MNHEY and CDR2 is SVGAGI. The CDR3 DNA reads as TGTGCCAGCAGTTACTCTGGGACTAGCGGGAGAGAGACCCAGTACTTC. Its translation: CASSYSGTSGRETQYF.

The genes are TRBV5-6 and TRBJ2-7, with 9 nucleotides matching TRBD1. There are 16 residues in the CDR3. Germline V gives CDR1 SGHDT, CDR2 YYEEEE. J gave up 0 bases and V 2 bases, and 6 bases lay outside the gene matches. The CDR3 protein is CASSFGTGYYSYEQYF. DNA for the CDR3: TGTGCCAGCAGCTTTGGGACAGGGTATTACTCCTACGAGCAGTACTTC.

The chain has TRBV6-4 and TRBJ2-7, with D possibly TRBD1 on 6 matching bases. Germline V lookup: CDR1 MRHNA, CDR2 SNTAGT. This CDR3 has 18 residues. Deletions cut 0 bases from V and 3 bases from J, with 21 bases between. The CDR3 nucleotides read TGTGCCAGCAGTGACTCTCGTGCTACGCCGGGACACTTCTACGAGCAGTACTTC. Protein: CASSDSRATPGHFYEQYF.

This clone occurred once. The same CDR3 arises from other DNA sequences in this sample as well. The chain employs TRBV7-9 and TRBJ2-7, with D maybe TRBD1 (6 bases). The CDR3 runs to 14 residues. Looked up from germline, CDR1 is SEHNR and CDR2 is FQNEAQ (reference sequence). The V end lost 1 base, the J end lost 2 bases, and 9 bases lay between the germline ends. As DNA, the CDR3 is TGTGCCAGCAGCTTAGGGGCAGGGGCCTACGAGCAGTACTTC. Its translation: CASSLGAGAYEQYF.

The chain uses TRBV2 and TRBJ2-7, with 9 bases fitting TRBD2. The germline V gene has CDR1 SNHLY and CDR2 FYNNEI. The trim removed 7 bases at V and 3 bases at J, leaving 13 bases unmatched. The CDR3 runs to 16 residues. DNA for the CDR3: TGTGCCAGCAAAAAGCGGGAGGCGGCAATTATCTACGAGCAGTACTTC. Translation gives CASKKREAAIIYEQYF.

This sequence joins TRBV9 and TRBJ2-3; D possibly corresponds to TRBD2 (5 bases). This CDR3 spans 14 amino acids. Germline V lookup: CDR1 SGDLS, CDR2 YYNGEE. V was trimmed by 4 bases and J by 4 bases, leaving 13 bases between them. The CDR3 is CASSRGSGPDTQYF. The CDR3, as DNA: TGTGCCAGCAGCCGAGGGAGCGGCCCAGATACGCAGTATTTT.

The chain carries TRBV28 and TRBJ2-7, with TRBD1 as a possible D gene (6 bases). The CDR3 is 14 residues long. Trimming took off 6 bases at V and 3 bases at J, with 15 bases between the two ends. Germline V gene lookup returns CDR1 MDHEN and CDR2 SYDVKM. CDR3 protein: CASRLDRLSYEQYF. CDR3 nucleotides: TGTGCCAGCAGACTTGACAGGCTAAGCTACGAGCAGTACTTC.

Notes on this clone: Just one base apart from a much larger clone, this may be a read error. The rearrangement joins TRBV2 to TRBJ2-7; the D gene is possibly TRBD1 (5 bases). Germline CDR1 and CDR2: SNHLY and FYNNEI. The CDR3 has 12 residues. The CDR3 is CVSSVRDYEQYF. In DNA, the CDR3 is TGTGTCAGCAGTGTCAGGGACTACGAGCAGTACTTC.

V is TRBV5-4 and J is TRBJ2-3, with TRBD2 identical over 7 bases. The CDR3 runs 16 residues. The J segment lost 4 bases and the V segment lost 4 bases, leaving 12 bases of the junction unmatched. The germline V gene has CDR1 SGHNT and CDR2 YYREEE (reference sequence). CDR3 DNA sequence: TGTGCCAGCAGCAGGTTCCCGGCGGGAGAATCAGATACGCAGTATTTT. Its translation: CASSRFPAGESDTQYF.

The chain is built from TRBV7-9 and TRBJ2-2; TRBD2 might be the D (5 bases). The germline CDR1 and CDR2 sequences are SEHNR and FQNEAQ (reference sequence). The CDR3 length is 14 residues. The ends were cut back, 5 bases at V and 8 bases at J, with 15 bases in the middle. CDR3 sequence reads: CASSQRTVTGELFF. The DNA of the CDR3 is TGTGCCAGCAGCCAACGGACTGTGACGGGGGAGCTGTTTTTT.

The chain uses TRBV5-1 and TRBJ2-7; 7 bases line up with TRBD2. Per germline, CDR1 SGHRS and CDR2 YFSETQ. The CDR3 runs to 13 residues. V shed 0 bases and J 13 bases; nucleotides not matched to a gene: 10. The CDR3 reads CASSLAERGDRYF. DNA of the CDR3: TGCGCCAGCAGCTTGGCTGAGCGGGGCGATCGATACTTC.

The J gene is TRBJ1-4, the V gene TRBV7-8; maybe TRBD1 (5 bases). Per the germline V gene, CDR1 is SGHVS and CDR2 is FQNEAQ. The V end lost 4 bases, the J end lost 3 bases, and 12 bases lay between the germline ends. The CDR3 length is 15 residues. The CDR3 sequence is CASSSYRHPNEKLFF. CDR3 coding DNA: TGTGCCAGCAGCTCCTACAGGCATCCTAATGAAAAACTGTTTTTT.

The chain couples TRBV4-1 to TRBJ2-7; 11 bases align to TRBD2. The CDR3 loop spans 15 amino acids. Germline CDR1 reads MGHRA; CDR2 reads YSYEKL. Trimming at V came to 1 base and at J to 7 bases, leaving 6 bases not matched to a gene. CDR3: CASSQAELAGVEQYF. The CDR3, as DNA: TGCGCCAGCAGCCAAGCCGAACTAGCGGGAGTTGAGCAGTACTTC.

This chain links TRBV7-9 with TRBJ1-1; a possible D gene is TRBD1 (5 bases). The CDR3 is 13 residues long. Germline CDR1 and CDR2: SEHNR and FQNEAQ (reference sequence). Trimming took 6 bases from V and 11 from J, leaving 19 bases between them. The CDR3 protein is CASRPPAAGWAFF. Written as DNA, the CDR3 is TGTGCCAGCAGGCCGCCGGCCGCAGGGTGGGCTTTCTTT.

In nucleotides, the CDR3 is TGTGCCAGCCGGGGGAGTGGAAACACCATATATTTT. Translated, it gives CASRGSGNTIYF. The chain joins TRBV6-1 to TRBJ1-3; D is perhaps TRBD1 (5 bases). There are 12 residues in the CDR3. Trimming removed 8 bases from V and 3 bases from J, with 8 bases in between. Germline V CDR1 and CDR2: MNHNS, SASEGT.

The chain employs TRBV7-3 and TRBJ2-5, with 12 bases fitting TRBD2. The CDR3 consists of 15 residues. Unmatched junction bases numbered 1, after V lost 0 bases and J lost 5 bases. Germline V gene lookup returns CDR1 SGHTA and CDR2 FQGTGA. CDR3 nucleotides: TGTGCCAGCAGCTTAACGACTAGCGGGAGTGAGACCCAGTACTTC. It codes for CASSLTTSGSETQYF.

The chain joins TRBV4-1 to TRBJ2-1; maybe TRBD2 (6 bases). V lost 1 base, J lost 15 bases, and 13 bases lay in between. The length of the CDR3 is 12 residues. The germline V gene has CDR1 MGHRA and CDR2 YSYEKL. Here the CDR3 reads CASSQVGTVVFF. The CDR3, as DNA: TGCGCCAGCAGCCAAGTTGGGACTGTCGTGTTCTTC.

The chain combines TRBV18 with TRBJ2-1; maybe TRBD1 (6 bases). The V end lost 5 bases, the J end lost 8 bases, and 10 bases lay between the germline ends. The CDR3 is 12 amino acids. CDR1 and CDR2 from the germline V gene are KGHSH and LQKENI. This chain's CDR3 is CASSVEGDEQFF. CDR3 DNA sequence: TGTGCCAGCTCAGTAGAGGGGGATGAGCAGTTCTTC.

This rearrangement joins TRBV6-4 to TRBJ2-1; the match to TRBD2 covers 12 bases. Unmatched junction bases numbered 3, after V lost 4 bases and J lost 2 bases. The germline CDR1 and CDR2 sequences are MRHNA and SNTAGT. The CDR3 is 16 residues long. CDR3 nucleotide sequence: TGTGCCAGCAGTGCCCGACTAGCGGGAGCCTACAATGAGCAGTTCTTC. Its protein is CASSARLAGAYNEQFF.

The chain joins TRBV28 to TRBJ2-3; TRBD1 matches at 7 bases. V shed 4 bases and J 1 base; nucleotides not matched to a gene: 8. There are 16 residues in the CDR3. Germline V lookup: CDR1 MDHEN, CDR2 SYDVKM. The CDR3 reads CASSSRTGHGTDTQYF. CDR3 sequence (DNA): TGTGCCAGCAGTTCCAGGACAGGCCATGGCACAGATACGCAGTATTTT.

The CDR3 DNA reads TGTGCCAGCTCACTGAACAGGGACACTGAAGCTTTCTTT. Translating gives CASSLNRDTEAFF. The chain is built from TRBV18 and TRBJ1-1; TRBD1 is a possible D gene (6 bases). This CDR3 spans 13 amino acids. Germline V lookup: CDR1 KGHSH, CDR2 LQKENI. V was cut by 4 bases and J by 3 bases, with 9 bases left in between.

J is TRBJ2-7 and V is TRBV28; D unclear. The CDR3 totals 14 residues. CDR1 and CDR2 from the germline V gene are MDHEN and SYDVKM. V lost 5 bases to trimming and J lost 3 bases, with 14 bases between them. CDR3 region: CASSHLTTYYEQYF. DNA for the CDR3: TGTGCCAGCAGTCACTTGACAACCTACTACGAGCAGTACTTC. Variable domain in full (rest from reference TRBV28 and TRBJ2-7): DVKVTQSSRYLVKRTGEKVFLECVQDMDHENMFWYRQDPGLGLRLIYFSYDVKMKEKGDIPEGYSVSREKKERFSLILESASTNQTSMYLCASSHLTTYYEQYFGPGTRLTVT.

The V call is TRBV9, the J call TRBJ2-6; a weak D match, TRBD1 (6 bases). The V end lost 4 bases, the J end lost 1 base, and 9 bases lay between the germline ends. Germline V gene sequence: CDR1 SGDLS, CDR2 YYNGEE. The CDR3 consists of 15 residues. This CDR3 is CASSIQGSGANVLTF. The CDR3 nucleotides are TGTGCCAGCAGCATACAGGGATCTGGGGCCAACGTCCTGACTTTC.

This clone was observed a single time. This rearrangement joins TRBV6-5 to TRBJ2-7; the match to TRBD1 covers 9 bases. Trimming at V came to 8 bases and at J to 2 bases, leaving 4 bases not matched to a gene. Germline CDR1 reads MNHEY; CDR2 reads SVGAGI. This CDR3 is built from 13 residues. The CDR3 sequence: CASGRDRAYEQYF. Written as DNA, the CDR3 is TGTGCCAGCGGCCGGGACAGGGCCTACGAGCAGTACTTC.

The gene calls are TRBV5-6 and TRBJ2-7, with 8 bases aligning to TRBD1. The length of the CDR3 is 14 residues. V was clipped by 6 bases and J by 4 bases; unmatched bases: 9. Germline-derived CDR1 and CDR2 are SGHDT and YYEEEE. CDR3 loop: CASNIRGLVYEQYF. The DNA of the CDR3 is TGTGCCAGCAACATCAGGGGGCTTGTATACGAGCAGTACTTC.

The rearrangement links TRBV4-2 to TRBJ2-3; TRBD1 matches 7 bases. The V gene end was trimmed by 3 bases and the J gene end by 3 bases; junction bases not matched to a gene: 12. The CDR3 sequence is 17 residues long. Germline CDR1 is LGHNA and CDR2 is YNFKEQ. The CDR3 is CASSQGDSVVRTDTQYF. CDR3 nucleotide sequence: TGTGCCAGCAGCCAGGGGGACAGCGTTGTGCGGACAGATACGCAGTATTTT.

The chain joins TRBV11-2 to TRBJ2-1; no definite D call. Trimming pared 2 bases from V and 1 base from J, leaving 9 bases between. Germline lookup yields CDR1 SGHAT and CDR2 FQNNGV. This CDR3 is built from 15 residues. The CDR3 DNA reads TGTGCCAGCAGCTTAATTGCGTCTTCCTACAATGAGCAGTTCTTC. This gives the protein CASSLIASSYNEQFF.

The genes are TRBV5-1 and TRBJ2-5; 14 bases align to TRBD2. Germline V gene data show CDR1 as SGHRS and CDR2 as YFSETQ. This CDR3 is built from 17 residues. Trimming at V came to 4 bases and at J to 3 bases, leaving 8 bases not matched to a gene. The CDR3 coding sequence is TGCGCCAGCAGCCCGGGACTAGCGGGAGTGCACAAAGAGACCCAGTACTTC. It encodes CASSPGLAGVHKETQYF.

The V and J genes are TRBV5-1 and TRBJ1-4, with D possibly matching TRBD1 (5 bases). CDR1 SGHRS and CDR2 YFSETQ come from the germline V gene. Trimming shortened V by 4 bases and J by 6 bases, and 16 bases separated the two germline ends. The CDR3 covers 15 residues. CDR3 amino acids: CASSLYRPGDEKLFF. Here the CDR3 DNA reads TGCGCCAGCAGCCTTTACAGGCCGGGTGATGAAAAACTGTTTTTT.